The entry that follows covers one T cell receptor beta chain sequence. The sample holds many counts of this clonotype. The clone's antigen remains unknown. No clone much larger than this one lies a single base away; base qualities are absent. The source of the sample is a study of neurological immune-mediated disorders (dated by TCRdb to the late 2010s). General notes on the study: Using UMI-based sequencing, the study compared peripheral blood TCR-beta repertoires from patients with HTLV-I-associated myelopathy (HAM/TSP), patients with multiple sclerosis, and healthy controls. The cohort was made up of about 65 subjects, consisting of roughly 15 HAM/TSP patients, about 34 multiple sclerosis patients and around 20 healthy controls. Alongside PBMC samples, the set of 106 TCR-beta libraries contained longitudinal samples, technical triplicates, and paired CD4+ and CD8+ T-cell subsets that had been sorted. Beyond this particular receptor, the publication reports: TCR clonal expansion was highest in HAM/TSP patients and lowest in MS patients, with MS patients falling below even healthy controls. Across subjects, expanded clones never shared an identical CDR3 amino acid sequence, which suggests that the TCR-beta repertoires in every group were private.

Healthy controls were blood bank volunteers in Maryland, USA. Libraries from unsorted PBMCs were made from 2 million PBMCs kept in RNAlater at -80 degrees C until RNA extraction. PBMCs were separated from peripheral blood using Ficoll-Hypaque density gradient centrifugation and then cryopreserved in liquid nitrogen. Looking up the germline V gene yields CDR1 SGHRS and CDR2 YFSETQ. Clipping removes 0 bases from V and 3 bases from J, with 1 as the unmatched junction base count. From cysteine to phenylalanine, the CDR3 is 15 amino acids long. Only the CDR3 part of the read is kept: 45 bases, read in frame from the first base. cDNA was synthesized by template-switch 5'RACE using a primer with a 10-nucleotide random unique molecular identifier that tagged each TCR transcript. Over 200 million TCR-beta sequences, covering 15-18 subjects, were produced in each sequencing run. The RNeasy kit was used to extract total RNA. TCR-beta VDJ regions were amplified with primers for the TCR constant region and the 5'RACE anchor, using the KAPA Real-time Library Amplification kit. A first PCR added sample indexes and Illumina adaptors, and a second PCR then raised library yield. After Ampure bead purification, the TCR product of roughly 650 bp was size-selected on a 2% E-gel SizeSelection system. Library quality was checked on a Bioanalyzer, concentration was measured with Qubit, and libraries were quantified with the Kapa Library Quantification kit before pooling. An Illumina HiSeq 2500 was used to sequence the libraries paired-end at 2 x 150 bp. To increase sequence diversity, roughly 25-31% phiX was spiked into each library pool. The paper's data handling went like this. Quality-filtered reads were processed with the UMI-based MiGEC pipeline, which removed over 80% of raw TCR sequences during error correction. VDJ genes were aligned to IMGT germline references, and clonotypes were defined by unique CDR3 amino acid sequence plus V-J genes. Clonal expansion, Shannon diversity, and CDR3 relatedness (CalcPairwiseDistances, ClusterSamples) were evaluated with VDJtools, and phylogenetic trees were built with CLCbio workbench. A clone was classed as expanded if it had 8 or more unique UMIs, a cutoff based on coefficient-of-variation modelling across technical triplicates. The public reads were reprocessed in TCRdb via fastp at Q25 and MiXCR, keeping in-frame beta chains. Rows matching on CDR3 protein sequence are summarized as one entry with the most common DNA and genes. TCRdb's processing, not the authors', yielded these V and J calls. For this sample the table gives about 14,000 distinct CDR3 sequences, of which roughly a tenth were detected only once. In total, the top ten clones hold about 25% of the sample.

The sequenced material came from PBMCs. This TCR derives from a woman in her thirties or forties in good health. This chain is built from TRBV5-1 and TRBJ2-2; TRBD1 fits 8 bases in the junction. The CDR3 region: CASSLVQGDTGELFF. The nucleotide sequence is TGCGCCAGCAGCTTGGTACAGGGGGACACCGGGGAGCTGTTTTTT.